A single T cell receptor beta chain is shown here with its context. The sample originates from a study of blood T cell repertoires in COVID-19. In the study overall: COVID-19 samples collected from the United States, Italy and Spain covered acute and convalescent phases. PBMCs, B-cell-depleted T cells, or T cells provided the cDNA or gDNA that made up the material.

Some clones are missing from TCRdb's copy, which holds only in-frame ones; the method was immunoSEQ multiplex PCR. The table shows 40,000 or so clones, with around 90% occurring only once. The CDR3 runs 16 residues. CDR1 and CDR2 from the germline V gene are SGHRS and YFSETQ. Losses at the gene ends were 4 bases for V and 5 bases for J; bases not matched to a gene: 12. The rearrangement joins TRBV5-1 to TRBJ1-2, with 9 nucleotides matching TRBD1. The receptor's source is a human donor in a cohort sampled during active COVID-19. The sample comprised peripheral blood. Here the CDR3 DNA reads TGCGCCAGCAGCCCGGATCTCTACAGGGGGCGATATGGCTACACCTTC. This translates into CASSPDLYRGRYGYTF.